This TCR beta chain appears in the sequencing data of a study of preoperative IRX-2 immunotherapy in early breast cancer. Using immunoSEQ multiplex PCR, the repertoire was profiled, and TCRdb retains in-frame clones only, with some absent. The table lists fewer than 25,000 clones, roughly 90% of them singletons. With 2 bases removed from V and 0 bases from J, the gap between germline ends came to 11 bases. The CDR3 has 15 residues. From germline, CDR1 is SGHRS and CDR2 YFSETQ. Treatment given: preoperative locoregional IRX-2 cytokine immunotherapy. This phase Ib study tested locoregional IRX-2 cytokine immunotherapy given before surgery.

V usage is TRBV5-1 and J usage is TRBJ2-5; a weak D match, TRBD1 (5 bases). The sequencing here drew on tumor tissue, taken after IRX-2 immunotherapy. The origin of this receptor is a human donor with breast cancer. As DNA, the CDR3 is TGCGCCAGCAGCTTTGAGACAGCTTACCAAGAGACCCAGTACTTC. Translation: CASSFETAYQETQYF.